The clone carrying this T cell receptor beta chain was seen a handful of times. This sample was included in a study of blood T cell repertoires in COVID-19. Study details: Whether acute or convalescent, the COVID-19 samples came from the United States, Italy and Spain. The analysed material was cDNA or gDNA that came from T cells, B-cell-depleted T cells, or PBMCs.

Clones were sequenced by immunoSEQ multiplex PCR, and TCRdb holds only the in-frame ones, with some missing. The sample records approximately 46,000 clones, about 89% being singletons. The CDR3 is 11 residues long. The V and J ends lost 4 bases and 8 bases respectively, with 8 bases between them. Germline V lookup: CDR1 GTSNPN, CDR2 SVGIG (reference sequence). This TCR was sampled from an older man with active COVID-19. The gene calls are TRBV30 and TRBJ2-2; D is ambiguous. Source material: peripheral blood. The CDR3 protein is CAWTSLGELFF. DNA for the CDR3: TGTGCCTGGACTTCTCTTGGGGAGCTGTTTTTT.